The 21 T cell receptor beta chains below were found in one sample sequenced in a study of PD-L1 blockade in urothelial cancer. Time point given: pretreatment peripheral blood. The method was immunoSEQ multiplex PCR; TCRdb's version includes in-frame clones alone and lacks a portion of them. The profile shows 100,000 to 150,000 clones, roughly 84% of them singletons. This specimen consisted of PBMCs, obtained around atezolizumab (anti-PD-L1) treatment. These receptors originate from a man aged 45 to 65 with urothelial cancer.

This sequence joins TRBV28 and TRBJ2-2; a weak D match, TRBD1 (6 bases). Per germline, CDR1 MDHEN and CDR2 SYDVKM. Trimming took 3 bases from V and 5 from J, leaving 10 bases between them. The CDR3 is made up of 14 amino acids. CDR3 DNA: TGTGCCAGCAGTTTTCTGAGGGGGACCGGGGAGCTGTTTTTT. Translated: CASSFLRGTGELFF.

This clone was observed a handful of times. The chain is built from TRBV9 and TRBJ2-7, with 11 positions matching TRBD2. CDR3 length: 15 residues. Trimming cost V 4 bases and J 6 bases; bases outside gene matches: 9. Germline V lookup: CDR1 SGDLS, CDR2 YYNGEE. The CDR3 nucleotides read TGTGCCAGCAGCTCCATAGCGGGAGGGCCCAGCGAGCAGTACTTC. It is translated as CASSSIAGGPSEQYF.

The V gene is TRBV2, the J gene TRBJ1-5, with 9 bases aligning to TRBD1. CDR1 SNHLY and CDR2 FYNNEI come from the germline V gene. The trim removed 4 bases at V and 7 bases at J, leaving 5 bases unmatched. The CDR3 covers 14 residues. The CDR3 coding sequence is TGTGCCAGCAGTGGGACAGGGGTTGGGCAGCCCCAGCATTTT. Protein product: CASSGTGVGQPQHF.

The chain uses TRBV7-6 and TRBJ1-3; D may be TRBD1 (5 bases). The CDR3 has 15 residues. Trimming removed 4 bases at V and 0 bases at J, with 10 bases between. CDR1 is SGHVS and CDR2 is FNYEAQ in the germline V gene. The CDR3 loop reads CASSSRVGSGNTIYF. CDR3 sequence (DNA): TGTGCCAGCAGCTCCAGGGTGGGCTCTGGAAACACCATATATTTT.

The V and J genes are TRBV6-1 and TRBJ2-4, with D possibly TRBD2 on 5 matching bases. Trimming took off 7 bases at V and 9 bases at J, with 16 bases between the two ends. The germline V gene has CDR1 MNHNS and CDR2 SASEGT. This CDR3 has 13 amino acids. The CDR3 coding sequence is TGTGCCAGCACCACTGGTTGGGAGACCATTCAGTACTTC. Translation gives CASTTGWETIQYF.

The table lists this clone with a few counts. The chain recombines TRBV5-1 with TRBJ2-3; 8 bases line up with TRBD2. The CDR3 covers 17 residues. V lost 4 bases and J lost 5; bases outside the gene matches: 15. Germline-derived CDR1 and CDR2 are SGHRS and YFSETQ. The chain's CDR3 is CASSGESGQAGVDTQYF. CDR3 DNA sequence: TGCGCCAGCAGCGGGGAGTCGGGGCAAGCGGGAGTAGATACGCAGTATTTT.

The chain couples TRBV29-1 to TRBJ1-4; D not certain. The CDR3 length is 14 residues. The germline V gene has CDR1 SQVTM and CDR2 ANQGSEA. Trimming pared 6 bases from V and 3 bases from J, leaving 14 bases between. CDR3 bases: TGCAGCGTCCGACCGGGTGCCCCTAATGAAAAACTGTTTTTT. Protein product: CSVRPGAPNEKLFF.

This clone has a single count. CDR3 in DNA: TGTGCCTGGAGGAAACTCTCAAGCACAGATACGCAGTATTTT. Amino acids: CAWRKLSSTDTQYF. The rearrangement joins TRBV30 to TRBJ2-3; unclear D gene. Germline CDR1 and CDR2: GTSNPN and SVGIG (reference sequence). Trimming removed 3 bases at V and 0 bases at J, with 10 bases between. This CDR3 spans 14 amino acids.

This chain connects TRBV7-6 to TRBJ2-5; 8 bases fit TRBD1. CDR3 length: 17 residues. CDR1 and CDR2 (germline): SGHVS, FNYEAQ. The junction had 7 bases not matched to a gene; V was cut back by 1 base and J by 0 bases. CDR3 DNA: TGTGCCAGCAGCTTAGGAGGCAGACAGGGGCACCAAGAGACCCAGTACTTC. This sequence encodes CASSLGGRQGHQETQYF.

The chain uses TRBV30 and TRBJ1-1; D not certain. The CDR3 consists of 14 residues. The ends were cut back, 1 base at V and 2 bases at J, with 11 bases in the middle. Germline V CDR1 and CDR2: GTSNPN, SVGIG (reference sequence). The CDR3 region is CAWSEYRANTEAFF. CDR3 nucleotide sequence: TGTGCCTGGAGTGAATACAGAGCAAACACTGAAGCTTTCTTT. Complete variable domain (other parts from reference TRBV30 and TRBJ1-1): SQTIHQWPATLVQPVGSPLSLECTVEGTSNPNLYWYRQAAGRGLQLLFYSVGIGQISSEVPQNLSASRPQDRQFILSSKKLLLSDSGFYLCAWSEYRANTEAFFGQGTRLTVV.

The chain carries TRBV30 and TRBJ2-1; tentative D call: TRBD1 (6 bases). Trimming removed 5 bases from V and 7 bases from J, with 9 bases in between. CDR3 length: 11 residues. Germline V gene sequence: CDR1 GTSNPN, CDR2 SVGIG (reference sequence). The CDR3 is CAWADRNEQFF. The CDR3 DNA reads TGTGCCTGGGCCGACAGGAATGAGCAGTTCTTC.

This rearrangement joins TRBV5-1 to TRBJ2-7; D may be TRBD1 (6 bases). V dropped 0 bases and J dropped 7 bases, with 14 bases sitting between them. The CDR3 loop spans 14 amino acids. CDR1 and CDR2 (germline): SGHRS, YFSETQ. This CDR3 reads CASSLAVGAREQYF. CDR3 DNA: TGCGCCAGCAGCTTGGCCGTGGGGGCGCGGGAGCAGTACTTC.

The chain has TRBV28 and TRBJ2-1; TRBD2 matches at 10 bases. V gave up 4 bases and J gave up 4 bases; unmatched junction bases: 10. Germline values: CDR1 MDHEN, CDR2 SYDVKM. The CDR3 length is 17 residues. CDR3 region: CASSSTTLAGTYNEQFF. The CDR3 DNA follows: TGTGCCAGCAGTTCAACAACACTAGCGGGGACTTACAATGAGCAGTTCTTC.

This clone was counted only a few times. The chain has TRBV15 and TRBJ2-5; 15 nucleotides match TRBD2. This CDR3 is 18 amino acids long. Germline CDR1 LNHNV, CDR2 YYDKDF (reference sequence). V dropped 1 base and J dropped 4; count of bases not matched to a gene: 7. CDR3 DNA sequence: TGTGCCACCAGCAGAGGGACTAGCGGGAGGGCCGAAGGAGAGACCCAGTACTTC. Residues: CATSRGTSGRAEGETQYF.

V usage is TRBV2 and J usage is TRBJ2-3, with 9 positions matching TRBD2. Trimming at V came to 2 bases and at J to 1 base, leaving 4 bases not matched to a gene. The V gene's germline CDR1 is SNHLY and CDR2 FYNNEI. The CDR3 sequence is 16 residues long. CDR3 sequence: CASSERPSGGTDTQYF. CDR3 bases: TGTGCCAGCAGTGAAAGGCCTAGCGGGGGCACAGATACGCAGTATTTT.

V and J are TRBV5-6 and TRBJ2-1; TRBD2 matches 10 bases. The CDR3 length is 14 residues. CDR1 and CDR2 from the germline V gene are SGHDT and YYEEEE. J lost 10 bases, V lost 2 bases, and 6 bases had no gene match. The CDR3 sequence is CASSLTSGVWEQFF. In DNA form, the CDR3 reads TGTGCCAGCAGCTTAACTAGCGGGGTATGGGAGCAGTTCTTC.

This chain links TRBV2 with TRBJ2-6; the match to TRBD1 covers 7 bases. Germline lookup yields CDR1 SNHLY and CDR2 FYNNEI. The CDR3 is 17 amino acids. The J segment lost 0 bases and the V segment lost 4 bases, leaving 6 bases of the junction unmatched. The CDR3: CASSVTGVVSGANVLTF. CDR3 in DNA: TGTGCCAGCAGTGTTACAGGGGTAGTCTCTGGGGCCAACGTCCTGACTTTC.

Only one count was recorded for this clone. This chain connects TRBV5-1 to TRBJ2-7; 7 nucleotides line up with TRBD1. Germline CDR1 and CDR2: SGHRS and YFSETQ. The CDR3 spans 14 residues. The trim removed 0 bases at V and 5 bases at J, leaving 5 bases unmatched. The CDR3 DNA reads TGCGCCAGCAGCTTGGGGCAGGGGGTGGACGAGCAGTACTTC. This gives the protein CASSLGQGVDEQYF.

This clone occurred once. The chain employs TRBV11-1 and TRBJ1-1; D is ambiguous. There are 13 residues in the CDR3. V was trimmed by 1 base and J by 6 bases, leaving 9 bases between them. Looked up from germline, CDR1 is SGHAT and CDR2 is FQDESV (reference sequence). The CDR3 loop reads CASSLVREAEAFF. The DNA for the CDR3 is TGTGCCAGCAGCTTAGTCCGGGAGGCTGAAGCTTTCTTT.

This clone was seen a single time. This chain links TRBV18 with TRBJ1-2, with D possibly matching TRBD1 (5 bases). V was pared by 1 base and J by 8 bases, with 11 bases between. Germline lookup yields CDR1 KGHSH and CDR2 LQKENI. CDR3 length equals 13 residues. CDR3 protein: CASSPQTDQGYTF. As DNA, the CDR3 is TGTGCCAGCTCACCACAGACAGACCAAGGCTACACCTTC. Together with reference TRBV18 and TRBJ1-2, the CDR3 gives the full variable domain: NAGVMQNPRHLVRRRGQEARLRCSPMKGHSHVYWYRQLPEEGLKFMVYLQKENIIDESGMPKERFSAEFPKEGPSILRIQQVVRGDSAAYFCASSPQTDQGYTFGSGTRLTVV.

CDR3 DNA sequence: TGTGCCATCAGCCCCCGACAGGGGGCAAACGAGCAGTACTTC. Its protein is CAISPRQGANEQYF. This chain joins TRBV10-3 and TRBJ2-7; TRBD1 matches 10 bases. The CDR3 is 14 residues long. Per the germline V gene, CDR1 is ENHRY and CDR2 is SYGVKD. Trimming took 6 bases from V and 5 from J; bases not matched to a gene: 7.